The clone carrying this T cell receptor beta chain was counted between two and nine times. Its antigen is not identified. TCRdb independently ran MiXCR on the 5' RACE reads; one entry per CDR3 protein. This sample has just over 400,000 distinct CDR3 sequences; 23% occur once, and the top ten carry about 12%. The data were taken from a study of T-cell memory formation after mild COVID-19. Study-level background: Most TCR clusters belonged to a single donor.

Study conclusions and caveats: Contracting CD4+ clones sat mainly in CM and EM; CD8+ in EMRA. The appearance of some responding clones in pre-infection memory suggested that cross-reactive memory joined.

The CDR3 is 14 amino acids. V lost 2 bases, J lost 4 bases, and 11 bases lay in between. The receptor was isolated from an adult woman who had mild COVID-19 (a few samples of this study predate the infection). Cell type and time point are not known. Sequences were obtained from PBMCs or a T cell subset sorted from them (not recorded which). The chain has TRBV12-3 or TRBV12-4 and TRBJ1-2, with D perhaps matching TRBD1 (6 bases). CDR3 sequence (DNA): TGTGCCAGCAGTTTAAAGGGGGGGGTCTATGGCTACACCTTC. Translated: CASSLKGGVYGYTF.